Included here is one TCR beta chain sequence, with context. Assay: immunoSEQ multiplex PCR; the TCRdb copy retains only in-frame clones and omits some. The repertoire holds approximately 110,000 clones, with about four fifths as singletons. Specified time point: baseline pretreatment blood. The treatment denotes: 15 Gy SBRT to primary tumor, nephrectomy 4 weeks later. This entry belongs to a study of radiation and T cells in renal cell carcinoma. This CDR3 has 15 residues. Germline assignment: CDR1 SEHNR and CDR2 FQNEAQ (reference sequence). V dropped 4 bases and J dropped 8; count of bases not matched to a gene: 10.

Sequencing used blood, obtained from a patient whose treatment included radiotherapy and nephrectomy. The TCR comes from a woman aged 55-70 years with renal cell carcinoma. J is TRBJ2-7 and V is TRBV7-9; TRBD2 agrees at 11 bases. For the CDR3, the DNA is TGTGCCAGCAGCTGGACTAGCGGGTGGGGGAGCCAGCAGTACTTC. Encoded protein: CASSWTSGWGSQQYF. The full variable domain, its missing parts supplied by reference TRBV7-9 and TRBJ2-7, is DTGVSQNPRHKITKRGQNVTFRCDPISEHNRLYWYRQTLGQGPEFLTYFQNEAQLEKSRLLSDRFSAERPKGSFSTLEIQRTEQGDSAMYLCASSWTSGWGSQQYFGPGTRLTVT.